What follows are 19 T cell receptor beta chains derived from one specimen sequenced in a study of vaccination effects on CD4 cells after COVID-19. After expansion with viral peptide pools in the ViraFEST assay, antigen-specific CD4+ T cells were sequenced. CD4+ T cell isolation took place after 10 days of culture. The study found no prior SARS-CoV-2 infection in the vaccine recipients, who tested negative for nucleocapsid antibodies. Only in-frame clones appear in the TCRdb table, and some are missing; sequencing was by immunoSEQ multiplex PCR. The data contain roughly 60,000 clones, around 67% of them singletons. No antigens are known for them. The source was CD4+ T cells from PBMCs cultured with SARS-CoV-2 spike peptides, collected before COVID-19 vaccination. These receptors were taken from a human donor who received a COVID-19 vaccine.

This chain connects TRBV6-5 to TRBJ2-7; the D call may be TRBD1 or TRBD2 (5 bases each). Germline loops: CDR1 MNHEY, CDR2 SVGAGI. Trimming took 6 bases from V and 6 from J, leaving 18 bases between them. The CDR3 extends over 14 amino acids. This chain's CDR3 is CASSRLWGKGEQYF. The CDR3 coding sequence is TGTGCCAGCAGCCGCCTGTGGGGGAAGGGCGAGCAGTACTTC.

This clone came up a few times. The chain employs TRBV25-1 and TRBJ1-2; D gene uncertain. Germline V lookup: CDR1 MGHDK, CDR2 SYGVNS. CDR3 length: 15 amino acids. The V and J ends lost 2 bases and 0 bases respectively, with 10 bases between them. CDR3 DNA sequence: TGTGCCAGCAGTGAAGCCACCGATCCTAACTATGGCTACACCTTC. Protein sequence: CASSEATDPNYGYTF.

V and J are TRBV6-6 and TRBJ2-5; 11 bases line up with TRBD2. The germline CDR1 and CDR2 sequences are MNHNY and SVGAGI (reference sequence). The V gene end was trimmed by 8 bases and the J gene end by 9 bases; junction bases not matched to a gene: 14. The CDR3 extends over 15 amino acids. CDR3 sequence: CASASGVAGGKAQYF. CDR3 in DNA: TGTGCCAGCGCCTCTGGGGTAGCGGGGGGGAAGGCCCAGTACTTC.

This clone was detected only once. V and J are TRBV11-2 and TRBJ1-2; no reliable D call. The CDR3 runs to 15 residues. The germline V gene has CDR1 SGHAT and CDR2 FQNNGV. Trimming pared 6 bases from V and 4 bases from J, leaving 18 bases between. DNA of the CDR3: TGTGCCAGCAGGGACGGCAGGAGATTACCCTATGGCTACACCTTC. It translates to CASRDGRRLPYGYTF.

The genes are TRBV5-8 and TRBJ2-6; 9 nucleotides line up with TRBD1. CDR3 length: 18 residues. CDR1 and CDR2 (germline): SGHTS, YDEGEE. V lost 4 bases and J lost 4; bases outside the gene matches: 12. CDR3 loop: CASSPGTGTYRGANVLTF. For the CDR3, the DNA is TGTGCCAGCAGCCCCGGGACAGGGACGTATAGAGGGGCCAACGTCCTGACTTTC. Using reference TRBV5-8 and TRBJ2-6 for the parts outside the CDR3, the full variable domain is EAGVTQSPTHLIKTRGQQATLRCSPISGHTSVYWYQQALGLGLQFLLWYDEGEERNRGNFPPRFSGRQFPNYSSELNVNALELEDSALYLCASSPGTGTYRGANVLTFGAGSRLTVL.

CDR3: CASSHGPSSRDTQYF. The CDR3 DNA is TGTGCCAGCAGCCACGGCCCGTCCTCCAGGGATACGCAGTATTTT. V is TRBV7-3 and J is TRBJ2-3; no clear D. With 5 bases removed from V and 6 bases from J, the gap between germline ends came to 18 bases. Germline CDR1 reads SGHTA; CDR2 reads FQGTGA. The CDR3 is 15 amino acids.

The chain has TRBV28 and TRBJ1-5, with D possibly TRBD1 on 5 matching bases. Germline-derived CDR1 and CDR2 are MDHEN and SYDVKM. The CDR3 has 15 residues. The V gene lost 6 bases and the J gene lost 5 bases, with 17 bases spanning the gap. The chain's CDR3 is CASRPGTLRHQPQHF. As DNA, the CDR3 is TGTGCCAGCAGGCCCGGGACTCTCAGGCATCAGCCCCAGCATTTT.

This chain connects TRBV28 to TRBJ2-7; no firm D call. CDR1 is MDHEN, CDR2 SYDVKM, per germline. There are 14 residues in the CDR3. The ends were cut back, 5 bases at V and 2 bases at J, with 13 bases in the middle. CDR3 region: CASSPNTTPYEQYF. The CDR3 DNA reads as TGTGCCAGCAGTCCCAACACCACCCCCTACGAGCAGTACTTC.

The chain combines TRBV9 with TRBJ2-7; D remains unclear. The length of the CDR3 is 10 residues. CDR1 is SGDLS and CDR2 is YYNGEE in the germline V gene. Deletions cut 1 base from V and 6 bases from J, with 2 bases between. This chain's CDR3 is CASSVSEQYF. CDR3 nucleotide sequence: TGTGCCAGCAGCGTATCCGAGCAGTACTTC.

The chain uses TRBV28 and TRBJ1-1; 7 bases line up with TRBD1. Per the germline V gene, CDR1 is MDHEN and CDR2 is SYDVKM. V gave up 10 bases and J gave up 4 bases; unmatched junction bases: 15. The CDR3 runs to 15 residues. CDR3 sequence (DNA): TGTGCCACCCGACCCTCCCTACAGGGGAGCACTGAAGCTTTCTTT. It specifies CATRPSLQGSTEAFF.

The chain links TRBV6-2 or TRBV6-3 to TRBJ2-1; TRBD2 aligns across 13 bases. The V gene's germline CDR1 is MNHEY and CDR2 SVGEGT. V lost 6 bases and J lost 10; bases outside the gene matches: 9. The CDR3 extends over 15 amino acids. CDR3 sequence reads: CASSRTSGGPGEQFF. As DNA, the CDR3 is TGTGCCAGCAGCCGGACTAGCGGGGGTCCAGGGGAGCAGTTCTTC.

Here the CDR3 reads CASSRGLAGMGPKNIQYF. The CDR3 nucleotides are TGTGCCAGCAGCCGGGGACTAGCGGGGATGGGGCCAAAAAACATTCAGTACTTC. The chain uses TRBV7-6 and TRBJ2-4; 13 positions match TRBD2. The CDR3 covers 18 residues. V lost 5 bases, J lost 4 bases, and 11 bases stayed unmatched. CDR1 SGHVS and CDR2 FNYEAQ come from the germline V gene.

The DNA for the CDR3 is TGCAGCGTTGAAAGACCCCTTAGGAATGAGCAGTTCTTC. This translates into CSVERPLRNEQFF. The chain joins TRBV29-1 to TRBJ2-1; D gene ambiguous. CDR1 SQVTM and CDR2 ANQGSEA come from the germline V gene. The CDR3 extends over 13 amino acids. V was clipped by 2 bases and J by 7 bases, with 12 bases between them.

This clone has more than one count but fewer than ten. The chain links TRBV28 to TRBJ1-2; D is ambiguous. The V end was cut by 5 bases, the J end by 4 bases, with 11 bases between. The germline V gene encodes CDR1 MDHEN and CDR2 SYDVKM. The CDR3 covers 13 residues. The CDR3 reads CASSLTSLYGYTF. The CDR3, as DNA: TGTGCCAGCAGTCTTACCAGCCTCTATGGCTACACCTTC.

The CDR3 sequence: CATSRDLGGYTF. In nucleotides, the CDR3 is TGTGCCACCAGCAGAGATTTGGGGGGCTACACCTTC. The chain has TRBV15 and TRBJ1-2, with D unclear. The germline V gene encodes CDR1 LNHNV and CDR2 YYDKDF (reference sequence). V lost 0 bases to trimming and J lost 8 bases, with 7 bases between them. This CDR3 has 12 amino acids. The whole variable domain, filled in from reference TRBV15 and TRBJ1-2, reads DAMVIQNPRYQVTQFGKPVTLSCSQTLNHNVMYWYQQKSSQAPKLLFHYYDKDFNNEADTPDNFQSRRPNTSFCFLDIRSPGLGDTAMYLCATSRDLGGYTFGSGTRLTVV.

The chain links TRBV6-5 to TRBJ2-2; D call uncertain. This CDR3 region has 14 residues. V dropped 7 bases and J dropped 6 bases, with 15 bases sitting between them. CDR1 and CDR2 (germline): MNHEY, SVGAGI. CDR3 coding DNA: TGTGCCAGCACCGAGCCAAGCTTTCCCGGGGAGCTGTTTTTT. Translation: CASTEPSFPGELFF.

This chain connects TRBV5-4 to TRBJ2-5, with 8 positions matching TRBD2. V trimming: 6 bases; J trimming: 1 base; junction bases outside the gene matches: 11. In germline, CDR1 is SGHNT, CDR2 YYREEE (reference sequence). The CDR3 runs 16 residues. The CDR3 protein is CASTSGRGGFQETQYF. For the CDR3, the DNA is TGTGCCAGCACCTCGGGTCGGGGGGGTTTCCAAGAGACCCAGTACTTC.

CDR3 bases: TGTGCCAGCAGCTTAGCGTATCTAGGGGGAGTGGAGACCCAGTACTTC. As protein: CASSLAYLGGVETQYF. This chain links TRBV11-3 with TRBJ2-5; D perhaps matches TRBD1 (6 bases). V lost 1 base and J 5 bases, leaving 17 bases between the germline ends. This CDR3 spans 16 amino acids. CDR1 and CDR2 from the germline V gene are SGHNT and YENEEA.

V is TRBV3-1 (or the pseudogene TRBV3-2) and J is TRBJ2-3, with 9 bases matching TRBD1. CDR1 is LGHDT and CDR2 is YNNKEL in the germline V gene (reference sequence). This CDR3 comprises 16 residues. V was pared by 4 bases and J by 6 bases, with 11 bases of the junction left unmatched. CDR3 protein: CASSRTGTGPRDTQYF. The CDR3 DNA sequence: TGTGCCAGCAGCCGAACTGGGACAGGGCCTCGGGATACGCAGTATTTT.